The rows below give T cell receptor beta chains drawn from one sample of a study of T cells after yellow fever vaccination. Via MiXCR, TCRdb re-called the 5' RACE reads, giving one row per CDR3 protein. The sample has roughly 120,000 distinct CDR3 sequences; 7.2% are singletons. The specimen was CD4+ T cells sorted from PBMCs, collected more than 40 days after the first yellow fever vaccination. The receptors stem from a man aged 18 to 35 who received the YFV17D yellow fever vaccine. CDR3s include the opening cysteine and the closing phenylalanine or tryptophan. The D gene is left open where the match is weak.

D gene,J gene,V gene,CDR3 protein
TRBD2,TRBJ2-7,TRBV12-3/TRBV12-4,CASSFRGGSYEQYF
TRBD2,TRBJ2-3,TRBV10-2,CASKGDAGVDTQYF
NA,TRBJ2-6,TRBV7-9,CASSSFRRRLGSSGANVLTF
NA,TRBJ1-4,TRBV7-3,CASSQLGGLNEKLFF
NA,TRBJ2-3,TRBV3-1,CACCLPSLGSPTPDTQYF
NA,TRBJ1-4,TRBV6-5,CASSYLSGADFINEKLFF
NA,TRBJ2-2,TRBV28,CASSFAGTLKTGELFF
TRBD1,TRBJ2-3,TRBV6-1,CASSLTGGSTDTQYF
NA,TRBJ2-7,TRBV5-1,CASSPTGTGGEQYF
TRBD1,TRBJ1-6,TRBV12-3/TRBV12-4,CASSLTGTGSPLHF
NA,TRBJ2-1,TRBV6-1,CASKRTVGGDEQFF
TRBD2,TRBJ2-3,TRBV7-9,CASSFPTGGPTDTQYF
TRBD1,TRBJ2-7,TRBV5-1,CASSLRAPGQIGEQYF
NA,TRBJ1-2,TRBV7-9,CASSLDTGTPYGYTF
TRBD2,TRBJ2-3,TRBV12-3/TRBV12-4,CATSLLAGGRTDTQYF
NA,TRBJ2-1,TRBV3-1,CASSSVGDEQFF
TRBD1,TRBJ2-5,TRBV6-1,CASTGGDRQGVAETQYF
NA,TRBJ1-1,TRBV30,CAWSVGGAAFF
TRBD2,TRBJ2-5,TRBV7-9,CASSSDSGGSFQETQYF
NA,TRBJ2-7,TRBV6-2/TRBV6-3,CASTPDNLEQYF
TRBD2,TRBJ2-2,TRBV20-1,CSVLAGYTGELFF
NA,TRBJ1-4,TRBV12-3/TRBV12-4,CASSLGGRKEKLFF
TRBD2,TRBJ2-5,TRBV6-1,CASSQQTSEETQYF
TRBD1,TRBJ1-1,TRBV20-1,CSARDLFGQGSTEAFF
NA,TRBJ2-5,TRBV7-9,CASSLVTETQYF
NA,TRBJ2-1,TRBV2,CASDLTRQVGHEQFF
NA,TRBJ1-1,TRBV5-1,CASSRQGRDAEAFF
TRBD1,TRBJ1-5,TRBV2,CASHGRQGSRQPQHF
TRBD1,TRBJ1-2,TRBV7-2,CASSLDRGRGYTF
TRBD1,TRBJ1-1,TRBV6-5,CASSSRGEVNTEAFF
NA,TRBJ2-2,TRBV5-6,CASSLRGAGELFF
NA,TRBJ2-5,TRBV7-6,CASSFTEYQETQYF
NA,TRBJ1-6,TRBV6-6,CATERGDSPLHF
NA,TRBJ2-1,TRBV7-2,CASSLGGYNYNEQFF
TRBD1,TRBJ2-1,TRBV2,CAGRDSYNEQFF
NA,TRBJ2-3,TRBV10-3,CAISEGFGARQYF
TRBD1,TRBJ1-5,TRBV18,CASSQGGPNQPQHF
NA,TRBJ2-5,TRBV4-3,CASSQDLSTESRRQETQYF
NA,TRBJ2-7,TRBV7-8,CASSSGRLYEQYF
TRBD2,TRBJ2-5,TRBV25-1,CASSDGASGGPGETQYF
NA,TRBJ1-4,TRBV18,CASSPQTGSTNEKLFF